These 3 T cell receptor beta chains share one sample of origin, sequenced in a study of blood T cell repertoires in COVID-19. TCRdb's table, derived via immunoSEQ multiplex PCR, lists solely in-frame clones and lacks some. Here the sample spans around 130,000 clones, 65% to 85% being singletons. Material: peripheral blood. These receptors were taken from a woman aged 80 or over with acute or convalescent COVID-19.

This chain links TRBV12-5 with TRBJ2-5; 12 positions agree with TRBD2. The germline CDR1 and CDR2 sequences are LGHNT and FRNRAP. V lost 0 bases to trimming and J lost 11 bases; unmatched junction nucleotides: 10. This CDR3 has 16 amino acids. The CDR3 spells CASGLVPLAGGRVQYF. In DNA, the CDR3 is TGTGCTAGTGGTTTGGTACCACTAGCGGGGGGTCGAGTTCAGTACTTC.

The rearrangement joins TRBV2 to TRBJ2-3; maybe TRBD2 (5 bases). In germline, CDR1 is SNHLY, CDR2 FYNNEI. The CDR3 covers 13 residues. Trimming removed 7 bases at V and 1 base at J, with 9 bases between. CDR3 protein: CASKRTGTDTQYF. The CDR3 DNA sequence: TGTGCCAGCAAGCGGACCGGCACAGATACGCAGTATTTT.

This clone came up once. This sequence joins TRBV5-1 and TRBJ2-5, with 8 bases aligning to TRBD1. The germline V gene encodes CDR1 SGHRS and CDR2 YFSETQ. V was clipped by 0 bases and J by 3 bases; unmatched bases: 4. The length of the CDR3 is 15 residues. This chain's CDR3 is CASSLGDRSKETQYF. Here the CDR3 DNA reads TGCGCCAGCAGCTTGGGGGACAGGTCGAAAGAGACCCAGTACTTC.